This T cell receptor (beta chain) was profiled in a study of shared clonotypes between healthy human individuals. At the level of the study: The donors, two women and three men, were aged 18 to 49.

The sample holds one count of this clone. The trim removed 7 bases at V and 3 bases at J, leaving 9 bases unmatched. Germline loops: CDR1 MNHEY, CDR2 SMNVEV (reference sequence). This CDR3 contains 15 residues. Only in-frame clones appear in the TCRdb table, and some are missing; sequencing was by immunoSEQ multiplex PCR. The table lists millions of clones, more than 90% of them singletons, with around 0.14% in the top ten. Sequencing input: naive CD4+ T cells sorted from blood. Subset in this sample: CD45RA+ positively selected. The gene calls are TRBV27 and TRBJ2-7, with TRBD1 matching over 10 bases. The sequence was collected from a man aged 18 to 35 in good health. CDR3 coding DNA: TGTGCCAGCACCCCCACCGGGGACAGGGGCTACGAGCAGTACTTC. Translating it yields CASTPTGDRGYEQYF.